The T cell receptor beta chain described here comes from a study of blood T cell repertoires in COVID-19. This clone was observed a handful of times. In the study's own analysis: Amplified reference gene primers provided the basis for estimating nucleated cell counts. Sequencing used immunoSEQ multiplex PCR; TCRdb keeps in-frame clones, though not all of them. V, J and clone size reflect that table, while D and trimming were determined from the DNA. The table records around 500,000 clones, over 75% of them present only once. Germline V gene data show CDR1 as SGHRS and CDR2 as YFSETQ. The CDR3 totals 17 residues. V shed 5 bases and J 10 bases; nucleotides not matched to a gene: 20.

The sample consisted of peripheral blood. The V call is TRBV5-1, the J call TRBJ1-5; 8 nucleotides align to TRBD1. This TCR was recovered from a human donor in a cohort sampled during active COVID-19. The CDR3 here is CASSPLPGGQGSQPQHF. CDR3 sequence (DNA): TGCGCCAGCAGTCCACTACCAGGAGGACAGGGAAGTCAACCCCAGCATTTT.